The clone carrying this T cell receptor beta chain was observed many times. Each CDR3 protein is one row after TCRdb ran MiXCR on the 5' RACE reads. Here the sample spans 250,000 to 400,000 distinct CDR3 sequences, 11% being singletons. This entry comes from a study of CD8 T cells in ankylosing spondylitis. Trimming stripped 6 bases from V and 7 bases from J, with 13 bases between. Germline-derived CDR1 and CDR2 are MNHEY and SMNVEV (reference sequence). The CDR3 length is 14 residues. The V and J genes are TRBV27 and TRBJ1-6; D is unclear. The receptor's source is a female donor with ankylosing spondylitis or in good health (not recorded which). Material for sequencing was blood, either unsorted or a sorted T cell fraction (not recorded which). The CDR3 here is CASSPGSRNSPLHF. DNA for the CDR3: TGTGCCAGCAGCCCGGGCTCTAGGAATTCACCCCTCCACTTT.